This TCR beta chain is from a study of T cells in Graves' hyperthyroidism and ophthalmopathy (dated 2019 in TCRdb). Broadly, across the study: Peripheral blood samples were taken at initial diagnosis, before any treatment was given. The paper reports TCR Vbeta CDR3 sequencing of approximately 130 peripheral blood samples: approximately 41 ophthalmopathy, roughly 74 hyperthyroidism and around 17 progressor patients. To identify TCR V-J signatures that set the groups apart, the researchers used a discovery cohort of more than 95 patients, made up of under 50 with Graves' ophthalmopathy and some 58 with stable Graves' hyperthyroidism. In more than 5 Graves' hyperthyroidism patients, the study also compared T-cell repertoires from thyroid tissue with T-cell repertoires from blood. Prospective prediction of ophthalmopathy was tested in an independent validation cohort consisting of some 18 hyperthyroidism patients and approximately 16 patients who later progressed to ophthalmopathy. Following sampling, methimazole starting at 30 mg daily was given to hyperthyroidism patients, and high-dose intravenous methylprednisolone was given to ophthalmopathy patients. The 85 to 100 discovery patients were divided at random into training and test sets in a 7:3 ratio. General findings and caveats noted by the study authors: Blood samples also contained most of the expanded thyroid clonotypes (frequency above 0.001), which suggests that blood repertoires may reflect thyroid immune responses. In validation, the model predicted progression to ophthalmopathy a median of around six months before onset, with over 55% sensitivity and nearly 75% specificity. Sample size was not statistically predetermined, and investigators were not blinded to group allocation. Ophthalmopathy was separated from stable hyperthyroidism by a 13 V-J signature model, with around 90% sensitivity and roughly 81% specificity obtained in cross-validation and 80%/75% obtained in testing.

Trimming takes 5 bases from V and 6 bases from J, and the germline ends sit 8 bases apart. From its cysteine to its phenylalanine, the CDR3 spans 12 amino acids. Only the CDR3 region is kept as DNA, spanning 36 bases read in frame from base 1. CDR1 is given as MNHNS and CDR2 as SASEGT, both from the germline V gene. The TCR beta CDR3 regions were amplified from RNA transcripts. A first-round RT-PCR of the TCR CDR3 used the HTBI primer set with the Qiagen OneStep RT-PCR kit. Libraries were constructed in a second round of multiplex PCR, after which size selection and purification were performed. Sequencing of the libraries was done on an Illumina HiSeq2000 using paired-end 100 bp reads. The authors' analysis ran thus. Raw data were processed with SOAPnuke, discarding reads with adapters, uncalled bases, mean Phred below 15, or no exact constant-primer or identifier match. COPE v1.2.5 was used to merge high-quality paired reads, and clonotypes were defined as unique nucleotide sequences. MiTCR v1.1 was used to align the clonotypes against IMGT TRBV, TRBD and TRBJ reference segments. Analysis was restricted to V-J combinations with a frequency above 0.0001, which covered 99% to 99.2% of repertoires. The TCS score was defined as the ratio of F50 (clonal expansion) to E x V (chaos), calculated using BLOSUM62-based TCRdist between CDR3 peptides within each V-J. Welch's t-statistics and random forest reduced roughly 500 V-J features to some 14, which were used in a naive Bayes classifier (R e1071). The raw public reads went through TCRdb reprocessing: fastp at Q25, MiXCR clone calling, in-frame beta chains kept. Rows merge per CDR3 protein into single entries with the most common DNA and genes. The V and J calls, along with clone size, are taken from TCRdb and not from the paper's own processing. Within this sample are approximately 600,000 distinct CDR3 sequences, with more than 20% of them counted one time only. 34% of the sample goes to the ten largest clones.

Ophthalmopathy patients had moderately to severely active disease, with a Clinical Activity Score of 3 or more, a NOSPECS grade of 4 or more, and a disease duration of less than 3 months. Exclusion was applied to patients with uncontrolled infections, other autoimmune diseases, pregnancy or lactation. Diagnoses relied on clinical symptoms, serum thyroxine and TRAb, thyroid ultrasound and orbital computed tomography. PBMCs were separated from 10 ml of fresh peripheral blood using Ficoll-Paque density gradient centrifugation. Trizol reagent was used to extract total RNA, and RNA quality was then checked on an Agilent 2100 Bioanalyzer. About this clonotype: The antigen this receptor binds is unknown. Base quality data are lacking; no much larger clone is found one base away.

Sequences were obtained from blood. The chain employs TRBV6-1 and TRBJ2-4, with the D gene too uncertain to name. This TCR was sampled from a young man with Graves' ophthalmopathy. The CDR3 is CASSSPANIQYF. The DNA sequence reads TGTGCCAGCAGTTCCCCAGCAAACATTCAGTACTTC.